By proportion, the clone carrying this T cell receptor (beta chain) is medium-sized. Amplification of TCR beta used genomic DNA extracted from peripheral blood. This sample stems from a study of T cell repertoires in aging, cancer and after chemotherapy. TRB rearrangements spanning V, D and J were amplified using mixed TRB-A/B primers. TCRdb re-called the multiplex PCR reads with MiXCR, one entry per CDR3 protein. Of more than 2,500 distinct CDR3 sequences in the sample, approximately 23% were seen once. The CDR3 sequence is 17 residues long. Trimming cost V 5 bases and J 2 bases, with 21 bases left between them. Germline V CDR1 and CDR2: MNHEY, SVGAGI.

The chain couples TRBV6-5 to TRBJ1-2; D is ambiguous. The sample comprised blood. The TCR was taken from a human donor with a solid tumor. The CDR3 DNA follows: TGTGCCAGCAGTAACCGGGTGCTCCCTCCTAAAAACTATGGCTACACCTTC. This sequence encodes CASSNRVLPPKNYGYTF.